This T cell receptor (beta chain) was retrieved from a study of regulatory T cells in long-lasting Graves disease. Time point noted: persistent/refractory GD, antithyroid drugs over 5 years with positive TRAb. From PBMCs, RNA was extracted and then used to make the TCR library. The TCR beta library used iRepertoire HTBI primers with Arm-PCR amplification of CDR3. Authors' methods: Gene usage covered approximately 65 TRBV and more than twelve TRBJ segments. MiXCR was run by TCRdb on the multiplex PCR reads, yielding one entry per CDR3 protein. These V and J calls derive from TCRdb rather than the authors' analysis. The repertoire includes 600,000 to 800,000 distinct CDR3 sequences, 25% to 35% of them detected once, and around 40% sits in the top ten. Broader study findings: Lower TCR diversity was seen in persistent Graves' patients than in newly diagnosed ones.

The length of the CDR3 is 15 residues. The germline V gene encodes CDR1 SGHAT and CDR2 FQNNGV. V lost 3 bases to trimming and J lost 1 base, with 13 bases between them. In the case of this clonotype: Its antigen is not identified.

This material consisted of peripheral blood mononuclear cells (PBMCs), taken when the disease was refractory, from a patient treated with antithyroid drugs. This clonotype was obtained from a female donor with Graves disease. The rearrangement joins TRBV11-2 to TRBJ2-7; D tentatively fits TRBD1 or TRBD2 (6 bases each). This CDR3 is CASSFGGRRSYEQYF. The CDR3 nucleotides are TGTGCCAGCAGCTTTGGGGGGCGAAGGTCCTACGAGCAGTACTTC.